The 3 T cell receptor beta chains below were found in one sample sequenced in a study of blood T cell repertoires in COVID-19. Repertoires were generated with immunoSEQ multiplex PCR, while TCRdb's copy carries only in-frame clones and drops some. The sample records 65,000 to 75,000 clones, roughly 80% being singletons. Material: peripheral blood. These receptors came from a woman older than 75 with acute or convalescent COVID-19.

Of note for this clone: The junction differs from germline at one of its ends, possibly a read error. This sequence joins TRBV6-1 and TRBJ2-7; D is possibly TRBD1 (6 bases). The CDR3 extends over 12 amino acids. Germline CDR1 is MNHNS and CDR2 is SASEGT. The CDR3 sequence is CASSPQGYAQYF. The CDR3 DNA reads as TGTGCCAGCAGCCCACAGGGTTACGCGCAGTACTTC.

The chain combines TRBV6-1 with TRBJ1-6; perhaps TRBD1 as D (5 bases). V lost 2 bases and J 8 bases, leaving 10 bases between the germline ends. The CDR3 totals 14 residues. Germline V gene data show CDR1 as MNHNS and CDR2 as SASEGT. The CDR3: CASSESGIDSPLHF. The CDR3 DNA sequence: TGTGCCAGCAGTGAATCAGGGATTGATTCACCCCTCCACTTT.

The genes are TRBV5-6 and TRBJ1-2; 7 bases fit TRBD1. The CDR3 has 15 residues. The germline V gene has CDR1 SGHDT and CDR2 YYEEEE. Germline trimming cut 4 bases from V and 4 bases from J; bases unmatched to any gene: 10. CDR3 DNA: TGTGCCAGCAGCCTTACAGACAGGGAGTCCTATGGCTACACCTTC. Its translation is CASSLTDRESYGYTF.